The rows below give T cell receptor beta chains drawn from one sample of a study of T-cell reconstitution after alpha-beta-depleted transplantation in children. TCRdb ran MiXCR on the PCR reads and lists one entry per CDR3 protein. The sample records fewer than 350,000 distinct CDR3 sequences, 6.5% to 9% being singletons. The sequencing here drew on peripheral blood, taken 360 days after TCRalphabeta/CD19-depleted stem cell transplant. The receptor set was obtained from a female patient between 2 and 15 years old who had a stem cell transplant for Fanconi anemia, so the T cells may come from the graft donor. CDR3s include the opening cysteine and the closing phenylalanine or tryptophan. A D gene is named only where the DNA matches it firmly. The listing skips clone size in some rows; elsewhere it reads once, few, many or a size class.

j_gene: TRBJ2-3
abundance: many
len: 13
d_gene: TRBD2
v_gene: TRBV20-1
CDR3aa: CSARLAATDTQYF
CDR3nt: TGCAGTGCTAGACTAGCGGCGACAGATACGCAGTATTTT

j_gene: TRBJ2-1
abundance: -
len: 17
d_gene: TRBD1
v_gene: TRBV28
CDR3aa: CASSSLPGQGNHNEQFF
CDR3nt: TGTGCCAGCAGTTCACTTCCAGGACAGGGGAACCACAATGAGCAGTTCTTC

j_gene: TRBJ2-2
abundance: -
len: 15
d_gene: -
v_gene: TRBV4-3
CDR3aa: CASGRVKRAPGELFF
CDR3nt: TGCGCCAGCGGACGAGTGAAGAGGGCTCCCGGGGAGCTGTTTTTT

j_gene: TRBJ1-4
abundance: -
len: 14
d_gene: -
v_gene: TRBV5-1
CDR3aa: CASSLGPINEKLFF
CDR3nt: TGCGCCAGCAGCTTGGGACCCATAAATGAAAAACTGTTTTTT

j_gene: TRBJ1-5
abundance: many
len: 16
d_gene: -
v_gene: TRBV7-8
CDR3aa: CASSLRASPSNQPQHF
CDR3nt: TGTGCCAGCAGCTTAAGGGCATCCCCTAGCAATCAGCCCCAGCATTTT

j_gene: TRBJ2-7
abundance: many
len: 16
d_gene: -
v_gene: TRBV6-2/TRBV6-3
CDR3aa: CASSSRRVSGAGEQYF
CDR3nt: TGTGCCAGCAGCTCTCGAAGGGTTAGTGGGGCCGGGGAGCAGTACTTC

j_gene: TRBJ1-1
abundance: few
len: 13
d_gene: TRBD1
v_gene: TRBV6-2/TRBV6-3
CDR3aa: CASRDRGDTEAFF
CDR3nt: TGTGCCAGTAGGGACAGGGGCGACACTGAAGCTTTCTTT

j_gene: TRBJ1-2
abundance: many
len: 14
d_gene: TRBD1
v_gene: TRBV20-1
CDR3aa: CSAPLVTGLYGYTF
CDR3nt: TGCAGTGCACCCTTGGTGACAGGGCTTTATGGCTACACCTTC

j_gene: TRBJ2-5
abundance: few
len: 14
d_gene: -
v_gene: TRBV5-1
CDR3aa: CASSLGGIMETQYF
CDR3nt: TGCGCCAGCAGCTTGGGAGGCATTATGGAGACCCAGTACTTC

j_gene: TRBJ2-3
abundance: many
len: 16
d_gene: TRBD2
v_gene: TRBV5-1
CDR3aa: CASSSGGTSGTDTQYF
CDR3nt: TGCGCCAGCAGCTCGGGTGGGACTAGCGGGACAGATACGCAGTATTTT

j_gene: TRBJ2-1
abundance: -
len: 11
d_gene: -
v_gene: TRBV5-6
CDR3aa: CASSLRHEQFF
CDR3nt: TGTGCCAGCAGCCTGCGCCATGAGCAGTTCTTC

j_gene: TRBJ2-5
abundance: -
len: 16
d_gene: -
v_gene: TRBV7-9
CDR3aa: CASSLALGGDQETQYF
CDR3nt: TGTGCCAGCAGCTTAGCGCTGGGCGGAGACCAAGAGACCCAGTACTTC

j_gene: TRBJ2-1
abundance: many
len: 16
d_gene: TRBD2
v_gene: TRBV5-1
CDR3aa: CASSSTSPPSYNEQFF
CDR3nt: TGCGCCAGCAGCTCGACTAGCCCACCCTCCTACAATGAGCAGTTCTTC

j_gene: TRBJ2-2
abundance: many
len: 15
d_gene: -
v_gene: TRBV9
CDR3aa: CASSVGLVGLGELFF
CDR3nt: TGTGCCAGCAGCGTAGGACTAGTAGGGCTAGGGGAGCTGTTTTTT

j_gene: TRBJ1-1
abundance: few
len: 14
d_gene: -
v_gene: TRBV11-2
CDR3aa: CASSSVTTNTEAFF
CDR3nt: TGTGCCAGCAGCTCAGTTACGACGAACACTGAAGCTTTCTTT

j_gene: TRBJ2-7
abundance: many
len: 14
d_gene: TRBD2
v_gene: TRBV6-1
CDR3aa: CASSAGLAGGEQYF
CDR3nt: TGTGCCAGCAGCGCGGGACTAGCGGGCGGGGAGCAGTACTTC

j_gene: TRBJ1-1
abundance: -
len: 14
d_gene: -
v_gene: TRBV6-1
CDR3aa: CASSISDGNTEAFF
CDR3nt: TGTGCCAGCAGTATCAGCGACGGGAACACTGAAGCTTTCTTT

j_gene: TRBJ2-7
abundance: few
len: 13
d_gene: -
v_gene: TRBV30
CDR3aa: CAWGPGADYEQYF
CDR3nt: TGTGCCTGGGGCCCCGGGGCAGACTACGAGCAGTACTTC

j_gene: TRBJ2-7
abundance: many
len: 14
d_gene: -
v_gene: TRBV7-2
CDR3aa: CASSPRRISNEQYF
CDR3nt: TGTGCCAGCAGCCCAAGACGGATAAGCAACGAGCAGTACTTC

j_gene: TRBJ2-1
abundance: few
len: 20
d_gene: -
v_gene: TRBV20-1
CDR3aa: CSARRTEVGSWTPHGSEQFF
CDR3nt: TGCAGTGCTAGGAGGACGGAGGTGGGAAGTTGGACCCCCCATGGGAGTGAGCAGTTCTTC

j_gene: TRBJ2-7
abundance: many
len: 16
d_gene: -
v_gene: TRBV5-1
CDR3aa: CASSLAFGADSYEQYF
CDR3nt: TGCGCCAGCAGCTTAGCTTTTGGGGCGGATTCCTACGAGCAGTACTTC

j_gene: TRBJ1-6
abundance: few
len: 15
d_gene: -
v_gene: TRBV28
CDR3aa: CASSFWEGRGSPLHF
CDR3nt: TGTGCCAGCAGTTTTTGGGAGGGTCGAGGGTCACCCCTCCACTTT

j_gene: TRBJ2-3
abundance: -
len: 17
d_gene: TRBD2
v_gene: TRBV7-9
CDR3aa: CASSSFGLAGGTDTQYF
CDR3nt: TGTGCCAGCAGCTCTTTTGGACTAGCGGGGGGCACAGATACGCAGTATTTT

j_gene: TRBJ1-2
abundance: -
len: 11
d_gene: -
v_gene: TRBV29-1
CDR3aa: CSDGMRSGYTF
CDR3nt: TGCAGCGACGGGATGAGGAGTGGCTACACCTTC

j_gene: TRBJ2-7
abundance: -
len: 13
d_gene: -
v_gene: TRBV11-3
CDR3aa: CASSLSPTREQYF
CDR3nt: TGTGCCAGCAGCTTGAGCCCCACAAGGGAGCAGTACTTC

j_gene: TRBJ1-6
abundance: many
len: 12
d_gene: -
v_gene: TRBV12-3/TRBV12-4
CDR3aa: CASSFYNSPLHF
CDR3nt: TGTGCCAGCAGTTTTTACAATTCACCCCTCCACTTT

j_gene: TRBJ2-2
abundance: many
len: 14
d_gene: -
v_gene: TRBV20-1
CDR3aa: CSARDQGYTGELFF
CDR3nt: TGCAGTGCTAGAGATCAGGGATACACCGGGGAGCTGTTTTTT

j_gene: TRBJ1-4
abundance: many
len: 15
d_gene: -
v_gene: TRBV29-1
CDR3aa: CSVALPGGIGEKLFF
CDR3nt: TGCAGCGTTGCCCTTCCCGGGGGTATTGGTGAAAAACTGTTTTTT

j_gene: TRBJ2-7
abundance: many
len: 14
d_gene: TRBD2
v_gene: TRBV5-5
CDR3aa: CASSPWGTTYEQYF
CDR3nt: TGTGCCAGCAGCCCTTGGGGGACTACCTACGAGCAGTACTTC

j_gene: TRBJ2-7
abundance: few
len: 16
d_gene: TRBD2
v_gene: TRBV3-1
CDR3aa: CASSQQGGGREYEQYF
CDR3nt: TGTGCCAGCAGCCAGCAAGGTGGCGGGAGAGAGTACGAGCAGTACTTC

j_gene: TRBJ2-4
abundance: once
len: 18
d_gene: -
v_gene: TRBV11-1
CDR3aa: CASSLVEYGGLAKNIQYF
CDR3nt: TGTGCCAGCAGCTTAGTCGAATATGGGGGACTAGCCAAAAACATTCAGTACTTC

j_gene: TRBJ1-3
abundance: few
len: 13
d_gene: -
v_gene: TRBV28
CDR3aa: CASSSRVGDTIYF
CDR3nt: TGTGCCAGCAGTTCCAGAGTTGGGGACACCATATATTTT